A selection of T cell receptor beta chains follows, all from one sample in a study of blood T cell repertoires in COVID-19. Assay: immunoSEQ multiplex PCR; the TCRdb copy retains only in-frame clones and omits some. The table lists around 270,000 clones, 86% of them singletons. Sequenced sample: peripheral blood. The receptors here all came from a man aged 25 to 40 with active or convalescent COVID-19. CDR3s include the opening cysteine and the closing phenylalanine or tryptophan.

V gene,J gene,CDR3 protein
TRBV9,TRBJ2-3,CASSVQGWTDTQYF
TRBV3-1/TRBV3-2,TRBJ2-7,CASSQTRDRPFYEQYF
TRBV6-6,TRBJ2-7,CASSYSDSVSYEQYF
TRBV6-4,TRBJ2-3,CASSDSQGADTQYF
TRBV6-5,TRBJ2-1,CASSSSETYNEQFF
TRBV12-5,TRBJ1-6,CASGLNPGQGANSPLHF
TRBV6-2/TRBV6-3,TRBJ1-5,CASSSEGNQPQHF
TRBV2,TRBJ2-1,CASSEYLGGREGFF
TRBV11-2,TRBJ1-2,CASSSSRVIGDGYTF
TRBV19,TRBJ1-1,CASSISQGGNTEAFF
TRBV6-5,TRBJ1-1,CASSYNRDRGNTEAFF
TRBV5-1,TRBJ2-1,CASSFPRRTFYNEQFF
TRBV5-6,TRBJ2-7,CASSLEQAYEQYF
TRBV6-5,TRBJ1-4,CASSYSRGRVEKLFF
TRBV20-1,TRBJ1-1,CSARADREAFF
TRBV12-5,TRBJ1-1,CASDREGYTEAFF
TRBV27,TRBJ1-1,CASSDQGTGRHTEAFF
TRBV7-2,TRBJ2-2,CASSHGRAVNTGELFF
TRBV9,TRBJ1-1,CASSGPGTEAFF
TRBV30,TRBJ1-1,CAWGFGGTEAFF
TRBV4-2,TRBJ2-3,CASSQDPVAGGYTDTQYF
TRBV6-5,TRBJ1-2,CASSRGQFYGYTF
TRBV11-3,TRBJ2-2,CASSLNRIGELFF
TRBV29-1,TRBJ1-2,CSVDAGAGGYTF
TRBV12-3/TRBV12-4,TRBJ2-5,CASRPLEAETQYF
TRBV10-3,TRBJ1-1,CAISEAAVDTEAFF
TRBV4-2,TRBJ2-3,CASSQVRAGETDTQYF
TRBV7-3,TRBJ2-1,CASSLGGDSYNEQFF
TRBV29-1,TRBJ1-5,CSVGGGLSQPQHF
TRBV9,TRBJ2-2,CASSEQTRFLAGDTGELFF
TRBV3-1/TRBV3-2,TRBJ2-3,CASSSFGQGASEDTQYF
TRBV4-1,TRBJ1-1,CASSQDTRRGNTEAFF
TRBV4-3,TRBJ1-6,CASSQGLAALSPLHF
TRBV2,TRBJ2-1,CASRSRYNEQFF
TRBV10-1,TRBJ1-1,CASTPTGIAEAFF
TRBV28,TRBJ2-3,CASRASTVRSRGTQYF
TRBV29-1,TRBJ2-3,CSVATRLAVTDTQYF
TRBV25-1,TRBJ1-4,CASSGSAGLNEKLFF
TRBV5-4,TRBJ2-7,CASRGTGSYEQYF
TRBV7-9,TRBJ1-4,CASSLGGLGREKLFF
TRBV19,TRBJ2-7,CASSGIEGVAYEQYF
TRBV7-7,TRBJ2-1,CASSSGPAGADNEQFF
TRBV5-1,TRBJ1-2,CASSLSQGEDGYTF
TRBV4-1,TRBJ1-1,CASSHGPGQGNTEAFF
TRBV19,TRBJ1-5,CASSIDNGRNQPQHF
TRBV13,TRBJ1-2,CASSLRDRGKSEGYTF
TRBV15,TRBJ2-5,CATSRDSLAGGEETQYF
TRBV30,TRBJ2-3,CAWSVSHARTQYF
TRBV21-1,TRBJ2-1,CASSKATTGANEQFF
TRBV13,TRBJ2-5,CASSLARGTQYF
TRBV6-5,TRBJ1-2,CASQTVENYGYTF
TRBV6-5,TRBJ1-1,CASMRDRGSAEAFF